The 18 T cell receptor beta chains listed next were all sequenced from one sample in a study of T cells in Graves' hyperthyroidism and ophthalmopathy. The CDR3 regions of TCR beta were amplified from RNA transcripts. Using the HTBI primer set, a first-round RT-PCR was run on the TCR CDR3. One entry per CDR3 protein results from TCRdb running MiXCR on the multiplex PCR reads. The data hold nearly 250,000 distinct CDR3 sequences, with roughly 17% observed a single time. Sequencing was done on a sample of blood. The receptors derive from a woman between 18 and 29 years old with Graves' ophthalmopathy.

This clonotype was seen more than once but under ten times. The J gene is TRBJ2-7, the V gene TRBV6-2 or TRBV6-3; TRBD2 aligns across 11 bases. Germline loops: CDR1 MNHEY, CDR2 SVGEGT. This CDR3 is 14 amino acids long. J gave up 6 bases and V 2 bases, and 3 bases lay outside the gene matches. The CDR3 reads CASSYRLAGCEQYF. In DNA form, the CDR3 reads TGTGCCAGCAGTTACAGACTAGCGGGATGCGAGCAGTACTTC.

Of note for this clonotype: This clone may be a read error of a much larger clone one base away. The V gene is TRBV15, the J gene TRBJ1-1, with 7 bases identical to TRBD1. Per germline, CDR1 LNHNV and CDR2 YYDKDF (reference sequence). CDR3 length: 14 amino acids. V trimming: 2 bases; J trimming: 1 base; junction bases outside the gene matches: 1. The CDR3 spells CATSRRTGNTEAFF. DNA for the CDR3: TGTGCCACCAGCAGACGGACAGGGAACACTGAAGCTTTCTTT.

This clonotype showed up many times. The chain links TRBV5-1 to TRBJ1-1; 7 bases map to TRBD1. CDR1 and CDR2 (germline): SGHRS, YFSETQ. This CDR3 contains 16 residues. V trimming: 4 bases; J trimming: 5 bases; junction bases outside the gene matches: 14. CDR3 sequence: CASSERPKGGRTEAFF. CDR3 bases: TGCGCCAGCAGCGAGCGTCCGAAAGGGGGCCGTACTGAAGCTTTCTTT.

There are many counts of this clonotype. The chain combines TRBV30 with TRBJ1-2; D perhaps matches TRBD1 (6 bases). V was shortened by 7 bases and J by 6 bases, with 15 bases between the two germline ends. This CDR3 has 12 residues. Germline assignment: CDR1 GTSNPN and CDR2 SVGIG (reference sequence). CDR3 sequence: CASSGEVNGYTF. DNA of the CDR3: TGTGCCTCCTCAGGGGAAGTTAATGGCTACACCTTC.

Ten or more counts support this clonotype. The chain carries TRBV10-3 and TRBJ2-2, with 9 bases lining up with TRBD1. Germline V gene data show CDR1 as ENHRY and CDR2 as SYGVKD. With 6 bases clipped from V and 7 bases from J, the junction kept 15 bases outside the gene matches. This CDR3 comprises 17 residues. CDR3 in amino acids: CAIRKYRDREQGGELFF. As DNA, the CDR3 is TGTGCCATCAGAAAGTACCGGGACAGGGAACAAGGCGGGGAGCTGTTTTTT.

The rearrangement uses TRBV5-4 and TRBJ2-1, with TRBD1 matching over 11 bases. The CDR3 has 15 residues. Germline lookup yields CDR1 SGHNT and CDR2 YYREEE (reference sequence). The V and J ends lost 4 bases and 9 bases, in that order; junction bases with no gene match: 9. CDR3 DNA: TGTGCCAGCAGCGTGCCCGGACAGGGGGCCGGTGAGCAGTTCTTC. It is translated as CASSVPGQGAGEQFF.

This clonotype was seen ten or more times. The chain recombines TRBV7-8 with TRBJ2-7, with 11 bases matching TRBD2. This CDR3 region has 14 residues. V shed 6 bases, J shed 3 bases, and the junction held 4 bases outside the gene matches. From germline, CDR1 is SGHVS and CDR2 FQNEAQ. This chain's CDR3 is CASSGLAGSYEQYF. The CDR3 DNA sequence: TGTGCCAGCAGTGGACTAGCGGGCAGCTACGAGCAGTACTTC. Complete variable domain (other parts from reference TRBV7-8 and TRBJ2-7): GAGVSQSPRYKVAKRGQDVALRCDPISGHVSLFWYQQALGQGPEFLTYFQNEAQLDKSGLPSDRFFAERPEGSVSTLKIQRTQQEDSAVYLCASSGLAGSYEQYFGPGTRLTVT.

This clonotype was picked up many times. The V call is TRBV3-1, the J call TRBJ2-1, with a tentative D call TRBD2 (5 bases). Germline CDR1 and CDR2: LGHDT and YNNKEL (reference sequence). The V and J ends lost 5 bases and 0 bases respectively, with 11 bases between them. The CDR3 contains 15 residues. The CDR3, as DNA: TGTGCCAGCAGCTCGGACTGGAGCTCCTACAATGAGCAGTTCTTC. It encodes CASSSDWSSYNEQFF.

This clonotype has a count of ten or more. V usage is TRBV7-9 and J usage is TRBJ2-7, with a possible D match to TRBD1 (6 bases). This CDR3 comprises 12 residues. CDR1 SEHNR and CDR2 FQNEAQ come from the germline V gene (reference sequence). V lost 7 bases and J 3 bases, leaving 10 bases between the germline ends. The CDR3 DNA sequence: TGTGCCAGCACAGGGGTCCTCTACGAGCAGTACTTC. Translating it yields CASTGVLYEQYF.

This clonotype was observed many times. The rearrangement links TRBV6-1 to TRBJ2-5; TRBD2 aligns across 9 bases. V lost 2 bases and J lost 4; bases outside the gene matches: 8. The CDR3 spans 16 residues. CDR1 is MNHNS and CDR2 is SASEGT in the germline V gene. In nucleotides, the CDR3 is TGTGCCAGCAGTGAAAGGGGCGGGGGGGCATTAGAGACCCAGTACTTC. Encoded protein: CASSERGGGALETQYF.

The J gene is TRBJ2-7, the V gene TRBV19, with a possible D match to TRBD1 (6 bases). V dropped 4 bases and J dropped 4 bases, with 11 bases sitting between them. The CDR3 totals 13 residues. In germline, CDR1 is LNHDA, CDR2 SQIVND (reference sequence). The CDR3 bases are TGTGCCAGTAGTAGGGGGCAGGAATACGAGCAGTACTTC. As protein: CASSRGQEYEQYF.

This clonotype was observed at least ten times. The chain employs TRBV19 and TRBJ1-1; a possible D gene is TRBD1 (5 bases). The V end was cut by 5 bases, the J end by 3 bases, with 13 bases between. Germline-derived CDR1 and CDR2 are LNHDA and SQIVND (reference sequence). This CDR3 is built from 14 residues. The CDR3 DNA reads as TGTGCCAGTAGTCCTTGGGACTCGGACACTGAAGCTTTCTTT. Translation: CASSPWDSDTEAFF.

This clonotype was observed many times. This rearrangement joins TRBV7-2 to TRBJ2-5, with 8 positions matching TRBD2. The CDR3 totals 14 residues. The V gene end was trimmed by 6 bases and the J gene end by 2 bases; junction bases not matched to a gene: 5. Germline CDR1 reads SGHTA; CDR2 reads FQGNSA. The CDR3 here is CASSPAGAQETQYF. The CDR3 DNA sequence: TGTGCCAGCAGTCCAGCGGGAGCGCAAGAGACCCAGTACTTC.

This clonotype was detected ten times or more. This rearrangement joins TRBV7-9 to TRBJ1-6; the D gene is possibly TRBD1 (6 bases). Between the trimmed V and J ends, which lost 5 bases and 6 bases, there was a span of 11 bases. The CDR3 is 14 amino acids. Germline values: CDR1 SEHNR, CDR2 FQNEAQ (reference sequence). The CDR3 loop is CASSDGQFNSPLHF. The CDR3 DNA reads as TGTGCCAGCAGCGATGGACAGTTTAATTCACCCCTCCACTTT. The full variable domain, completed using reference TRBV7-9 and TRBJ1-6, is DTGVSQNPRHKITKRGQNVTFRCDPISEHNRLYWYRQTLGQGPEFLTYFQNEAQLEKSRLLSDRFSAERPKGSFSTLEIQRTEQGDSAMYLCASSDGQFNSPLHFGNGTRLTVT.

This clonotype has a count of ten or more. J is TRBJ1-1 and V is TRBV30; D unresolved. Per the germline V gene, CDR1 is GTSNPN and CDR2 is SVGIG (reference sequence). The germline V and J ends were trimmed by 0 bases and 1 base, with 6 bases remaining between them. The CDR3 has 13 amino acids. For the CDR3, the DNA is TGTGCCTGGAGTGTAGACCAGAACACTGAAGCTTTCTTT. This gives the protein CAWSVDQNTEAFF.

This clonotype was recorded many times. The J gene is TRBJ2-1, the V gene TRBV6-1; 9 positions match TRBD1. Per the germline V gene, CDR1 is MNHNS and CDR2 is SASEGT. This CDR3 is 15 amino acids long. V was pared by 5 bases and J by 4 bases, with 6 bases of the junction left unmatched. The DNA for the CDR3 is TGTGCCAGCAGTTTACAGGGGGCTAGGTACAATGAGCAGTTCTTC. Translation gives CASSLQGARYNEQFF.

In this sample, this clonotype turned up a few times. The CDR3 DNA reads TGCAGTGCTAGGGGGGGCCTGAGGGCAGGTAGGGGTAATTCACCCCTCCACTTT. It yields the protein CSARGGLRAGRGNSPLHF. The J gene is TRBJ1-6, the V gene TRBV20-1; D is perhaps TRBD1 (6 bases). The CDR3 is 18 residues long. The germline CDR1 and CDR2 sequences are DFQATT and SNEGSKA (reference sequence). The V gene lost 3 bases and the J gene lost 6 bases, with 24 bases spanning the gap.

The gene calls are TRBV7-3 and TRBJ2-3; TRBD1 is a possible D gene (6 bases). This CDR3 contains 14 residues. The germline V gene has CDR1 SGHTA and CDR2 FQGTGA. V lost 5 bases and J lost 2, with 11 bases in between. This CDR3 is CASSPDSVTDTQYF. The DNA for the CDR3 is TGTGCCAGCAGCCCGGACAGTGTCACAGATACGCAGTATTTT.